One sample yielded the 7 T cell receptor beta chains listed below, sequenced in a study of beta chain features in type 1 diabetes. Expressed TCRB transcripts were sequenced because the isolated RNA had all been reverse transcribed beforehand. Here immunoSEQ multiplex PCR was the method, and the copy in TCRdb shows in-frame clones only, minus some. The table has fewer than 500,000 clones, roughly 13% seen once; the top ten hold less than 0.04%. Input material: naive CD4+ T cells from blood. The receptors stem from a man aged 25 to 40 in good health.

This clone has only a few counts. The genes are TRBV25-1 and TRBJ2-7; D gene uncertain. The CDR3 length is 11 residues. Trimming removed 5 bases from V and 4 bases from J, with 6 bases in between. The germline CDR1 and CDR2 sequences are MGHDK and SYGVNS. The CDR3 region has the DNA TGTGCCAGCAGTTCCTTTTACGAGCAGTACTTC. Its protein product is CASSSFYEQYF.

This clone has more than one count but fewer than ten. The V gene is TRBV10-3, the J gene TRBJ2-5; 10 bases are shared with TRBD1. Trimming removed 6 bases from V and 8 bases from J; junction bases left unmatched: 6. CDR3 length: 13 residues. CDR1 is ENHRY and CDR2 is SYGVKD in the germline V gene. The CDR3 loop is CAIRGQGMETQYF. CDR3 DNA sequence: TGTGCCATCAGGGGACAGGGGATGGAAACCCAGTACTTC.

A few counts support this clone. The chain joins TRBV10-3 to TRBJ2-6; possible D gene TRBD1, 5 bases. This CDR3 spans 15 amino acids. Germline lookup yields CDR1 ENHRY and CDR2 SYGVKD. The ends were cut back, 6 bases at V and 1 base at J, with 10 bases in the middle. The CDR3: CAIRPQGSGANVLTF. The CDR3 bases are TGTGCCATCAGGCCCCAGGGATCTGGGGCCAACGTCCTGACTTTC.

This clone was seen only a few times. The chain links TRBV10-3 to TRBJ2-6; D is ambiguous. The V and J ends lost 2 bases and 4 bases respectively, with 6 bases between them. This CDR3 contains 14 residues. The V gene's germline CDR1 is ENHRY and CDR2 SYGVKD. This chain's CDR3 is CAISEATGANVLTF. The CDR3 DNA follows: TGTGCCATCAGTGAGGCGACCGGGGCCAACGTCCTGACTTTC.

To note about this clone: Other DNA sequences within the sample encode an identical CDR3. The chain carries TRBV7-9 and TRBJ2-7; D gene ambiguous. Germline V lookup: CDR1 SEHNR, CDR2 FQNEAQ (reference sequence). The V end lost 3 bases, the J end lost 0 bases, and 3 bases lay between the germline ends. CDR3 length: 12 amino acids. The CDR3 reads CASSFDSYEQYF. The DNA of the CDR3 is TGTGCCAGCAGCTTCGACTCCTACGAGCAGTACTTC.

The chain joins TRBV5-1 to TRBJ2-5, with 14 bases fitting TRBD2. V lost 4 bases and J lost 2; bases outside the gene matches: 7. From germline, CDR1 is SGHRS and CDR2 YFSETQ. This CDR3 comprises 17 residues. The CDR3 DNA sequence: TGCGCCAGCAGCCCCGGACTAGCGGGGGGCCCGCAAGAGACCCAGTACTTC. Its translation: CASSPGLAGGPQETQYF.

The rearrangement links TRBV2 to TRBJ2-1; weak D call: TRBD1 (6 bases). Germline V gives CDR1 SNHLY, CDR2 FYNNEI. Trimming stripped 5 bases from V and 7 bases from J, with 18 bases between. The CDR3 runs 15 residues. The CDR3 nucleotides read TGTGCCAGCAGTTACATCCGAACCAGGGGAAATGAGCAGTTCTTC. Amino acids: CASSYIRTRGNEQFF.